This T cell receptor (beta chain) was retrieved from a study of blood T cell repertoires in COVID-19. Looking at the study overall: The United States, Italy and Spain provided the acute and convalescent COVID-19 samples. In each case, the material was cDNA or gDNA derived from T cells, B-cell-depleted T cells, or PBMCs.

Data came from immunoSEQ multiplex PCR; TCRdb stores just in-frame clones and leaves some out. The sample gives 45,000 to 65,000 clones, nearly 80% of which show up once; around 25% is in the top ten. Deletions cut 8 bases from V and 5 bases from J, with 9 bases between. This CDR3 contains 11 residues. CDR1 MNHEY and CDR2 SMNVEV come from the germline V gene (reference sequence). V gene TRBV27 combines with J gene TRBJ2-5, with D hard to call. This sequence was found in a human donor in a cohort sampled during active COVID-19. The specimen was peripheral blood. CDR3 DNA sequence: TGTGCCAGCGGAACGCGGGAGACCCAGTACTTC. This translates into CASGTRETQYF.